This T cell receptor (beta chain) was identified during a study of blood T cell repertoires in COVID-19. At the level of the study: The United States, Italy and Spain provided the acute and convalescent COVID-19 samples. The cDNA or gDNA used as material had been derived from T cells, B-cell-depleted T cells, or PBMCs.

The CDR3 consists of 16 residues. Looked up from germline, CDR1 is LNHDA and CDR2 is SQIVND (reference sequence). The V segment lost 3 bases and the J segment 5 bases; nucleotides outside the gene matches: 11. Those enrolled in Seattle joined during active infection and were followed longitudinally afterward. As originally analysed: Using reference gene primer amplification, nucleated cell counts were estimated. Assay used: immunoSEQ multiplex PCR; TCRdb lists only in-frame clones, some missing. The D gene and trimming were derived from the DNA, and the V and J assignments and clone size from that table. The sample lists 400,000 to 450,000 clones, around 88% seen once, with about 12% in the top ten.

This receptor was obtained from a woman in her forties or fifties with COVID-19, enrolled during active disease. V is TRBV19 and J is TRBJ1-1; TRBD1 matches at 8 bases. What was sequenced was peripheral blood. The CDR3 DNA is TGTGCCAGTAGTATGGCCAGGGGGCGGGGACGGACTGAAGCTTTCTTT. Translating gives CASSMARGRGRTEAFF.